This TCR beta chain came from a study of T cell repertoires in cytomegalovirus infection. Overall study: Both CMV infection and a matching HLA type were indicated by public TCR beta signatures. Study-level results: Carriers of CMV plus the relevant HLA were identified by cumulative public TCR beta family frequency.

Germline values: CDR1 MGHRA, CDR2 YSYEKL. V lost 0 bases to trimming and J lost 4 bases, with 10 bases between them. This CDR3 is 15 amino acids long. TCRdb reanalysed the reads using MiXCR and keeps one entry per CDR3 protein. The profile shows about 260,000 distinct CDR3 sequences, roughly 10% of them singletons. This clonotype was recorded many times. The antigen is unknown. The origin of this receptor is a human donor in good health (CMV status not recorded). Some clones in this sample may be carry-over from other donors' samples. Sequencing was done on a sample of PBMCs. The chain carries TRBV4-1 and TRBJ2-1, with a weak D call TRBD2 (6 bases). The CDR3 bases are TGCGCCAGCAGCCAAGAACTAGCTAGTTACAATGAGCAGTTCTTC. Amino acid sequence: CASSQELASYNEQFF.